This TCR beta chain was identified during a study of T cell changes during pregnancy in multiple sclerosis (dated by TCRdb to about 2019). Describing the broader study: In women with multiple sclerosis, the researchers looked at how the T cell repertoire shifted as pregnancy progressed.

Comment on this clone: The specificity of this receptor is unknown. Per-base qualities were not stored, and no clone one base away is much larger.

Library method: the immunoSEQ multiplex PCR assay. In TCRdb, the immuneACCESS table is reduced to in-frame sequences with V and J assigned. These tables do not hold every clone; where another copy was compared, an unresolved V gene accounts for under half, and the others remain unexplained. For this sample there are around 80,000 clones; about 91% appear just once. About 3% of the sample goes to the ten largest clones. The starting material was peripheral blood, obtained before pregnancy. This clonotype was obtained from a female donor with multiple sclerosis, enrolled in a pregnancy study.

The nucleotides read TGTGCCAGCAGTGACCCGGTAGGACAGGGATCAAATCAGCCCCAGCATTTT. This encodes CASSDPVGQGSNQPQHF. Here the chain combines TRBV6-4 and TRBJ1-5, and 8 junction bases match TRBD1. Reading from cysteine to phenylalanine, the CDR3 counts 17 amino acids. Only CDR3 DNA is held: 51 bases, read in frame from base 1. Via the germline V gene, CDR1 is MRHNA and CDR2 SNTAGT. The germline V end is reduced by 2 bases and the J end by 4 bases; junction bases left unmatched: 10.